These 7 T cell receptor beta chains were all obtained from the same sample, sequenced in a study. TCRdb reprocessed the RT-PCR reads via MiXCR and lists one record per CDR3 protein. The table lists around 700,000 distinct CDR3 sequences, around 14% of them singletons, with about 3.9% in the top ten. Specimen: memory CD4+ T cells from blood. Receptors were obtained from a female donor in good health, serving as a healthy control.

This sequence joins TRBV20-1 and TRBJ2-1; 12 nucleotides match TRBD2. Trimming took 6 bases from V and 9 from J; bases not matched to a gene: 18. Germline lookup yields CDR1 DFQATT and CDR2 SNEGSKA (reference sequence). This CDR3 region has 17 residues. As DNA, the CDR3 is TGCAGTGCCACTGGTGCCCCGAGACTAGCGGGAGAGGCTGAGCAGTTCTTC. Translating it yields CSATGAPRLAGEAEQFF.

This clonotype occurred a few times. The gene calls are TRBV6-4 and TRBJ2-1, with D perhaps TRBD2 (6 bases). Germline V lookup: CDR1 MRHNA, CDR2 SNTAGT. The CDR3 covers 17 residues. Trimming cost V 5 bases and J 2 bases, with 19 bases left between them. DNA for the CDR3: TGTGCCAGCAGTCCCATAGGAGTGGGAGGCGCCTACAATGAGCAGTTCTTC. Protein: CASSPIGVGGAYNEQFF.

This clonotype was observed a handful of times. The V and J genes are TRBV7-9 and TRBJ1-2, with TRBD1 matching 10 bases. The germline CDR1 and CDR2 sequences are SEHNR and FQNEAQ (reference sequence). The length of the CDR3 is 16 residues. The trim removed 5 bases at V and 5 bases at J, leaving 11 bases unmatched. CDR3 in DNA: TGTGCCAGCAGCCAACTCTGGGACAGGGGATCTTATGGCTACACCTTC. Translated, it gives CASSQLWDRGSYGYTF.

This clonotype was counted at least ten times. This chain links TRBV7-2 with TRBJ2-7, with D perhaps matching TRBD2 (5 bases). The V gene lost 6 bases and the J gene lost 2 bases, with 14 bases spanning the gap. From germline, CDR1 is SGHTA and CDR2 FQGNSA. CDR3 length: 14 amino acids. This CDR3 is CASSLVSGPYEQYF. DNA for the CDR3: TGTGCCAGCAGTTTGGTAAGCGGACCCTACGAGCAGTACTTC.

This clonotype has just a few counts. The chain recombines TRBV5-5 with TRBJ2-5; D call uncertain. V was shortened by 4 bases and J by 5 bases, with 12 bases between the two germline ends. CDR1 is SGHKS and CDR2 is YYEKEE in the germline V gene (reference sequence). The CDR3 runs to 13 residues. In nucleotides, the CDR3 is TGTGCCAGCAGCATAAGACTCCCGGAGACCCAGTACTTC. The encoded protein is CASSIRLPETQYF.

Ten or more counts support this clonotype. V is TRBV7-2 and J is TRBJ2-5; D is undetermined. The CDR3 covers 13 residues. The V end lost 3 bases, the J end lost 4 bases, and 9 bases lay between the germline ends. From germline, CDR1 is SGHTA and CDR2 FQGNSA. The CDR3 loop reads CASSFRAGETQYF. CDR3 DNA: TGTGCCAGCAGCTTCCGGGCAGGAGAGACCCAGTACTTC.

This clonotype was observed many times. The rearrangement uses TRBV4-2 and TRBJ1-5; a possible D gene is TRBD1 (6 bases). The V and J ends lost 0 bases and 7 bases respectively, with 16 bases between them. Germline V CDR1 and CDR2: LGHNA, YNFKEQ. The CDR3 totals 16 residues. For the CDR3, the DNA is TGTGCCAGCAGCCAAGATCGAGCACAGGGCGGCCAGCCCCAGCATTTT. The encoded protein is CASSQDRAQGGQPQHF.